This T cell receptor beta chain was identified in a study of blood T cells in healthy people across ages. A second PCR of about 7 to 12 cycles used a sample-barcoded 5' primer and a J-beta primer mix. TCRdb re-called the 5' RACE reads through MiXCR, storing one row per CDR3 protein. The sample contains about 800,000 distinct CDR3 sequences, more than 45% of which appear only once. The sequencing input was blood. The TCR was taken from a young man in good health.

The CDR3 nucleotides read TGTGCCAGCAGCCCCGGACTAGCCCCTTACGAGCAGTACTTC. This encodes CASSPGLAPYEQYF. This chain links TRBV18 with TRBJ2-7, with 8 bases that match TRBD2. This CDR3 contains 14 residues. Germline values: CDR1 KGHSH, CDR2 LQKENI. The junction had 10 bases not matched to a gene; V was cut back by 8 bases and J by 4 bases.